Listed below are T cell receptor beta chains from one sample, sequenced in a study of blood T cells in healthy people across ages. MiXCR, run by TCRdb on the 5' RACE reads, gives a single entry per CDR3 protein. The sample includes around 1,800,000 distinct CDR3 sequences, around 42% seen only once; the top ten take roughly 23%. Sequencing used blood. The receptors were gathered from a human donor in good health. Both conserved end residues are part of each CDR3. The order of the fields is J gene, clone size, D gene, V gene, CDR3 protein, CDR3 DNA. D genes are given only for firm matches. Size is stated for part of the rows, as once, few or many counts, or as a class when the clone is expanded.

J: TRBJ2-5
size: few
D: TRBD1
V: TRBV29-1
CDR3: CSGRTGESETQYF
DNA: TGCAGCGGCCGGACAGGGGAATCGGAGACCCAGTACTTC

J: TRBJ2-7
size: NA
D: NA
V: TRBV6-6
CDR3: CANSGGSNTYEQYF
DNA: TGTGCCAACAGTGGGGGGAGCAACACCTACGAGCAGTACTTC

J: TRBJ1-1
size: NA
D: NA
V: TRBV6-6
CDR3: CASKVVAGMAFF
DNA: TGTGCCAGCAAGGTGGTCGCGGGGATGGCTTTCTTT

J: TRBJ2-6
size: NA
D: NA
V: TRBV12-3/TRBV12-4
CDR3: CASLPDSGANVLTF
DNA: TGTGCCAGCTTACCGGACTCTGGGGCCAACGTCCTGACTTTC

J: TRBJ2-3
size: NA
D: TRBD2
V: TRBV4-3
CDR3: CASSQGVGLAGGTVDTQYF
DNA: TGCGCCAGCAGCCAAGGAGTAGGACTAGCGGGGGGCACGGTAGATACGCAGTATTTT

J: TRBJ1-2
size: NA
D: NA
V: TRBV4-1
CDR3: CASGQEVRVVYGYTF
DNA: TGCGCCAGCGGCCAAGAGGTCAGGGTCGTCTATGGCTACACCTTC

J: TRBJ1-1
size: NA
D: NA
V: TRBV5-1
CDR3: CASSLGGATWNTEAFF
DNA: TGCGCCAGCAGCTTGGGCGGAGCAACCTGGAACACTGAAGCTTTCTTT

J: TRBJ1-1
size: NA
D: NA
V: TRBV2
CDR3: CASSEEGSTEAFF
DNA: TGTGCCAGCAGTGAAGAGGGTAGCACTGAAGCTTTCTTT

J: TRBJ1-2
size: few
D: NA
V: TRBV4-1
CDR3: CASSQDGGEGYTF
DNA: TGCGCCAGCAGCCAAGATGGCGGGGAGGGCTACACCTTC

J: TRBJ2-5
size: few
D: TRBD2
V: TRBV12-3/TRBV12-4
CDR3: CASSALAGVQETQYF
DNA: TGTGCCAGCAGCGCTCTAGCGGGGGTCCAAGAGACCCAGTACTTC

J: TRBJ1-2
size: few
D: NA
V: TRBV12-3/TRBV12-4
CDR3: CASSLFGTLDRGTYGYTF
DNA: TGTGCCAGCAGTTTATTTGGTACCCTGGACAGAGGGACGTATGGCTACACCTTC

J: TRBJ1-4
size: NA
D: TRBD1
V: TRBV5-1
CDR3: CASSLWAGGLTNEKLFF
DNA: TGCGCCAGCAGCTTATGGGCAGGGGGCTTAACTAATGAAAAACTGTTTTTT

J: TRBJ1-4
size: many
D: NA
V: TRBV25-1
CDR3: CASSELGKLFF
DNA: TGTGCCAGCAGTGAATTAGGAAAACTGTTTTTT